Listed here are 8 T cell receptor beta chains from one sample, sequenced in a study of PD-1 blockade in classical Hodgkin lymphoma (dated by TCRdb to the early 2020s). Receptor libraries were prepared by the immunoSEQ multiplex PCR assay. What TCRdb holds here is the immuneACCESS table cut down to in-frame rearrangements. Part of the clones is not present; checked against another copy, under half of the missing clones reflect an unresolved V gene, and the others are unexplained. In all, the sample holds about 30,000 clones, and 85% to 90% of those were seen once. The top ten hold around 2.4% of the sample. Read against the paper, the sample's time point label means: cycle 1 day 1 (C1D1), immediately before nivolumab initiation. Every trial patient had relapsed after autologous stem cell transplantation, and cohorts A, B and C differed in prior brentuximab vedotin exposure. Magnetic negative selection with a Miltenyi CD4+ T cell isolation kit was used to purify CD4+ T cells from thawed PBMCs.

This specimen was CD4+ T cells from blood, taken at baseline. The origin of the receptors is a human donor with classical Hodgkin lymphoma.

This chain connects TRBV6-6 to TRBJ1-2; D perhaps matches TRBD1 (6 bases). V lost 5 bases, J lost 1 base, and 17 bases lay in between. The CDR3 spans 16 residues. From germline, CDR1 is MNHNY and CDR2 SVGAGI (reference sequence). CDR3 sequence: CASSPGTPQGNYGYTF. Written as DNA, the CDR3 is TGTGCCAGCAGTCCTGGGACCCCACAGGGTAACTATGGCTACACCTTC.

The chain has TRBV18 and TRBJ2-2; D is unresolved. Germline assignment: CDR1 KGHSH and CDR2 LQKENI. The CDR3 totals 14 residues. Trimming cost V 6 bases and J 3 bases, with 11 bases left between them. CDR3 coding DNA: TGTGCCAGCTCGCAAGGGCCGGACACCGGGGAGCTGTTTTTT. Protein sequence: CASSQGPDTGELFF.

CDR3 DNA sequence: TGTGCCAGCAGTTCAGACAGAAACTATGGCTACACCTTC. Translated, it gives CASSSDRNYGYTF. This chain uses TRBV28 with TRBJ1-2; D may be TRBD1 (5 bases). The germline CDR1 and CDR2 sequences are MDHEN and SYDVKM. The CDR3 extends over 13 amino acids. Trimming stripped 4 bases from V and 2 bases from J, with 8 bases between.

The gene calls are TRBV27 and TRBJ2-2, with no clear D. V shed 5 bases and J shed 6 bases, with 19 bases lying between them. CDR1 and CDR2 from the germline V gene are MNHEY and SMNVEV (reference sequence). The CDR3 is made up of 16 amino acids. CDR3 nucleotide sequence: TGTGCCAGCAGTCCCTACGTTGGCTCTTCTGCCGGGGAGCTGTTTTTT. This translates into CASSPYVGSSAGELFF.

This clone showed up just a few times. The V gene is TRBV14, the J gene TRBJ1-2; D not resolved. Trimming shortened V by 6 bases and J by 4 bases, and 12 bases separated the two germline ends. This CDR3 spans 13 amino acids. In germline, CDR1 is SGHDN, CDR2 FVKESK. This chain's CDR3 is CASSPQEGYGYTF. In nucleotides, the CDR3 is TGTGCCAGCAGTCCTCAGGAGGGCTATGGCTACACCTTC.

J is TRBJ2-5 and V is TRBV19; tentative D call: TRBD2 (5 bases). The germline gives CDR1 LNHDA, CDR2 SQIVND (reference sequence). The ends were cut back, 8 bases at V and 5 bases at J, with 12 bases in the middle. This CDR3 contains 12 residues. The CDR3 DNA is TGTGCCAGTTCTAGCACCGGCGAGACCCAGTACTTC. Amino acids: CASSSTGETQYF.

The V call is TRBV18, the J call TRBJ2-7, with 9 bases lining up with TRBD1. J lost 3 bases, V lost 4 bases, and 7 bases had no gene match. Germline-derived CDR1 and CDR2 are KGHSH and LQKENI. This CDR3 is 15 amino acids long. The CDR3 loop is CASSLGTGNRYEQYF. The CDR3 DNA reads as TGTGCCAGCTCACTTGGGACAGGGAACCGCTACGAGCAGTACTTC.

This clone was observed a few times. The chain is built from TRBV4-1 and TRBJ1-2, with TRBD1 identical over 8 bases. The CDR3 extends over 17 amino acids. The trim removed 0 bases at V and 7 bases at J, leaving 13 bases unmatched. The germline V gene encodes CDR1 MGHRA and CDR2 YSYEKL. CDR3 bases: TGCGCCAGCAGCCAAGATGGAGACAGGGGAATTGTGGGTGGCTACACCTTC. It encodes CASSQDGDRGIVGGYTF.